The next 13 T cell receptor beta chains were all read from a single sample in a study of shared clonotypes between healthy human individuals. Using immunoSEQ multiplex PCR, the repertoire was profiled, and TCRdb retains in-frame clones only, with some absent. The sample shows some 1,100,000 clones, 70% to 80% of them seen only once. Sequenced material: memory CD4+ T cells from PBMCs. Subset denoted: CD45RA-negative fraction. Receptors were obtained from a man between 18 and 29 years old in good health. Some clones in this sample may be carry-over from other donors' samples.

V usage is TRBV5-6 and J usage is TRBJ1-2; no definite D call. From germline, CDR1 is SGHDT and CDR2 YYEEEE. Trimming removed 2 bases from V and 0 bases from J, with 11 bases in between. The CDR3 sequence is 15 residues long. The DNA for the CDR3 is TGTGCCAGCAGCTTTAGTCCGGTTACTAACTATGGCTACACCTTC. Translated: CASSFSPVTNYGYTF.

Here the CDR3 DNA reads TGCGCCAGCAGCTTGGCCGTCGGGAGTCGTGGCTACACCTTC. Its translation is CASSLAVGSRGYTF. V is TRBV5-1 and J is TRBJ1-2, with no clear D. Germline-derived CDR1 and CDR2 are SGHRS and YFSETQ. V dropped 0 bases and J dropped 7 bases, with 13 bases sitting between them. The CDR3 is made up of 14 amino acids. Full variable domain (remainder filled in from reference TRBV5-1 and TRBJ1-2): KAGVTQTPRYLIKTRGQQVTLSCSPISGHRSVSWYQQTPGQGLQFLFEYFSETQRNKGNFPGRFSGRQFSNSRSEMNVSTLELGDSALYLCASSLAVGSRGYTFGSGTRLTVV.

In its sample, this clone was seen a few times. The V gene is TRBV7-9, the J gene TRBJ1-2, with 9 nucleotides matching TRBD1. CDR1 and CDR2 (germline): SEHNR, FQNEAQ (reference sequence). The CDR3 has 17 residues. The V segment lost 5 bases and the J segment 1 base; nucleotides outside the gene matches: 11. The CDR3 region is CASSTRDRAHLNYGYTF. In DNA form, the CDR3 reads TGTGCCAGCAGCACCCGGGACAGGGCTCACCTTAACTATGGCTACACCTTC.

The CDR3 reads CASSSLTGLAGIFTGELFF. CDR3 bases: TGTGCCAGCAGTTCTCTAACGGGACTAGCGGGGATTTTCACCGGGGAGCTGTTTTTT. The rearrangement uses TRBV27 and TRBJ2-2; 13 nucleotides agree with TRBD2. The V and J ends lost 4 bases and 4 bases, in that order; junction bases with no gene match: 12. CDR1 and CDR2 (germline): MNHEY, SMNVEV (reference sequence). The CDR3 covers 19 residues.

The V and J genes are TRBV7-3 and TRBJ2-1, with TRBD2 matching 10 bases. This CDR3 is 19 amino acids long. CDR1 SGHTA and CDR2 FQGTGA come from the germline V gene. Trimming at V came to 3 bases and at J to 4 bases, leaving 15 bases not matched to a gene. The CDR3 protein is CASSLGPSGRQGFYNEQFF. The CDR3 region has the DNA TGTGCCAGCAGCTTGGGCCCTAGCGGGAGACAAGGATTTTACAATGAGCAGTTCTTC.

This chain joins TRBV5-4 and TRBJ2-1, with unresolved D. The ends were cut back, 0 bases at V and 7 bases at J, with 14 bases in the middle. The CDR3 covers 15 residues. The germline V gene has CDR1 SGHNT and CDR2 YYREEE (reference sequence). The CDR3 loop is CASSLALRTANEQFF. CDR3 sequence (DNA): TGTGCCAGCAGCTTGGCGTTAAGGACCGCGAATGAGCAGTTCTTC.

As for this clone: The sample has other DNA sequences that encode this CDR3 too. The rearrangement links TRBV19 to TRBJ1-5, with 8 bases identical to TRBD1. The CDR3 has 15 amino acids. V lost 5 bases and J lost 1; bases outside the gene matches: 4. Germline V gives CDR1 LNHDA, CDR2 SQIVND (reference sequence). The CDR3 sequence: CASSFDRGSNQPQHF. The CDR3 DNA reads TGTGCCAGTAGTTTCGACAGGGGAAGCAATCAGCCCCAGCATTTT. Drawing the rest from reference TRBV19 and TRBJ1-5, the complete variable domain is DGGITQSPKYLFRKEGQNVTLSCEQNLNHDAMYWYRQDPGQGLRLIYYSQIVNDFQKGDIAEGYSVSREKKESFPLTVTSAQKNPTAFYLCASSFDRGSNQPQHFGDGTRLSIL.

The CDR3 nucleotides read TGTGCCATCAGGGGACTAGCAGAAACCGGGGAGCTGTTTTTT. Translating it yields CAIRGLAETGELFF. The chain couples TRBV10-3 to TRBJ2-2; TRBD2 aligns across 9 bases. Germline V gene sequence: CDR1 ENHRY, CDR2 SYGVKD. The CDR3 loop spans 14 amino acids. J lost 5 bases, V lost 6 bases, and 4 bases had no gene match.

As to this clone: The same CDR3 is also encoded by other DNA sequences in this sample. The chain links TRBV7-9 to TRBJ2-3; D not certain. CDR1 and CDR2 from the germline V gene are SEHNR and FQNEAQ (reference sequence). The CDR3 has 13 amino acids. V was trimmed by 2 bases and J by 2 bases, leaving 5 bases between them. The DNA of the CDR3 is TGTGCCAGCAGCTTAATCCCCACAGATACGCAGTATTTT. Translation gives CASSLIPTDTQYF. Combining the CDR3 with reference TRBV7-9 and TRBJ2-3 gives the whole variable domain DTGVSQNPRHKITKRGQNVTFRCDPISEHNRLYWYRQTLGQGPEFLTYFQNEAQLEKSRLLSDRFSAERPKGSFSTLEIQRTEQGDSAMYLCASSLIPTDTQYFGPGTRLTVL.

This clone was picked up many times. The rearrangement links TRBV7-8 to TRBJ1-5; D is ambiguous. V was trimmed by 2 bases and J by 9 bases, leaving 8 bases between them. Germline V gives CDR1 SGHVS, CDR2 FQNEAQ. CDR3 length: 12 residues. The CDR3 DNA reads as TGTGCCAGCAGCTTACTGATTGGGCCCCAGCATTTT. As protein: CASSLLIGPQHF.

V usage is TRBV19 and J usage is TRBJ2-1, with D uncertain. V lost 6 bases to trimming and J lost 0 bases, with 6 bases between them. There are 13 residues in the CDR3. CDR1 is LNHDA and CDR2 is SQIVND in the germline V gene (reference sequence). CDR3 in amino acids: CASRESSYNEQFF. CDR3 nucleotide sequence: TGTGCCAGTAGAGAGAGCTCCTACAATGAGCAGTTCTTC.

The CDR3 reads CASSRLQYTDTQYF. In DNA, the CDR3 is TGTGCCAGCAGCCGGCTGCAATACACAGATACGCAGTATTTT. J is TRBJ2-3 and V is TRBV14; D gene ambiguous. V gave up 4 bases and J gave up 2 bases, with 10 bases separating them. This CDR3 is built from 14 residues. CDR1 SGHDN and CDR2 FVKESK come from the germline V gene.

This clone occurred once. The chain links TRBV5-7 to TRBJ1-2; tentatively, D is TRBD1 (5 bases). TRBV5-7 is noted as an ORF with a role that remains uncertain. CDR3 size: 16 residues. Between the trimmed V and J ends, which lost 4 bases and 2 bases, there was a span of 18 bases. CDR3 nucleotide sequence: TGTGCCAGCAGCGGGTGTGGGGGGTTTCGAAACTATGGCTACACCTTC. Translation gives CASSGCGGFRNYGYTF.